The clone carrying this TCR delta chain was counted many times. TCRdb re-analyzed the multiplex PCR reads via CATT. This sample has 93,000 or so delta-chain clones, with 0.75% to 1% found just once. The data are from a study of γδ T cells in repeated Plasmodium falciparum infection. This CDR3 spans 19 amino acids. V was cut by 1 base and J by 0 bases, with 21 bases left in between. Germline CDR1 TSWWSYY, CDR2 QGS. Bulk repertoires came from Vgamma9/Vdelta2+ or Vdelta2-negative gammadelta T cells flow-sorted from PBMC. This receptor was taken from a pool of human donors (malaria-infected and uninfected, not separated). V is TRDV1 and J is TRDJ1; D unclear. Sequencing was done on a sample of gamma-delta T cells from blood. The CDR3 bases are TGTGCTCTTGGGGAACCTCTGGTCTTGGTCCGTTCGTACACCGATAAACTCATCTTT. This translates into CALGEPLVLVRSYTDKLIF.